The present TCR beta chain was sequenced within a study of blood T cell repertoires in COVID-19. Study-level information: Acute and convalescent COVID-19 samples came from the United States, Italy and Spain. Sample material is recorded as cDNA or gDNA derived from T cells, B-cell-depleted T cells, or PBMCs.

V trimming: 1 base; J trimming: 9 bases; junction bases outside the gene matches: 6. CDR1 is SGHAT, CDR2 FQNNGV, per germline. CDR3 length: 14 residues. Original processing methods: Reference gene primer amplification gave estimated nucleated cell counts. Data came from immunoSEQ multiplex PCR; TCRdb stores just in-frame clones and leaves some out. That table furnishes V, J and clone size, whereas the DNA furnished D and trimming. The sample shows some 140,000 clones, about 89% of them seen only once. This chain joins TRBV11-2 and TRBJ2-1; 7 nucleotides agree with TRBD1. The TCR sequence derives from a man aged 50 to 59 with acute or convalescent COVID-19. Sequencing was carried out using peripheral blood. The CDR3 DNA reads TGTGCCAGCAGCTTAGGTTACAGGGGCGGTGAGCAGTTCTTC. Translated, it gives CASSLGYRGGEQFF.